Listed below are T cell receptor beta chains from one sample, sequenced in a study of T cells in Graves' hyperthyroidism and ophthalmopathy. TCRdb re-called the multiplex PCR reads through MiXCR, storing one row per CDR3 protein. Seen here are more than 500,000 distinct CDR3 sequences, roughly 15% observed once, and the top ten hold approximately 3.9%. The sample was blood. All receptors come from a woman in her 30s with Graves' hyperthyroidism. The CDR3 runs from the conserved cysteine through the conserved F or W. The D gene is left open where the match is weak. Clone size is shown for a subset of rows, as once, few, many or a class of expanded clone.

.,TRBJ1-1,.,TRBV3-1,CASSLRQATEAFF,TGTGCCAGCAGCCTAAGACAGGCCACTGAAGCTTTCTTT
many,TRBJ2-1,TRBD2,TRBV7-9,CASSLPSGGGGDEQFF,TGTGCCAGCAGCTTACCTAGTGGCGGGGGTGGTGATGAGCAGTTCTTC
many,TRBJ1-2,TRBD1,TRBV28,CASSYSGQGDYGYTF,TGTGCCAGCAGCTACTCGGGACAGGGAGACTATGGCTACACCTTC
.,TRBJ2-1,.,TRBV29-1,CGVEDRPKARNEQFF,TGCGGCGTTGAAGATCGGCCTAAGGCACGGAATGAGCAGTTCTTC
many,TRBJ2-7,TRBD2,TRBV20-1,CSASGAGTSGRSSYEQYF,TGCAGTGCTAGTGGGGCCGGGACTAGCGGGAGGTCGTCCTACGAGCAGTACTTC
few,TRBJ2-2,.,TRBV6-1,CARYLGNNNTGELFF,TGTGCCAGATATTTGGGGAACAACAACACCGGGGAGCTGTTTTTT
many,TRBJ2-1,.,TRBV20-1,CTTARQDYNEQFF,TGCACCACGGCGAGACAGGACTACAATGAGCAGTTCTTC
.,TRBJ2-1,.,TRBV6-1,CASTSQGGGTEQSF,TGTGCCAGCACCTCCCAGGGGGGAGGGACTGAGCAGTCCTTC
many,TRBJ2-7,TRBD1,TRBV7-2,CASSLGQGVAKQYF,TGTGCCAGCAGCTTAGGACAGGGGGTAGCGAAGCAGTACTTC
few,TRBJ1-1,.,TRBV19,CASSIGGANSAFF,TGTGCCAGTAGTATAGGGGGGGCCAACTCAGCTTTCTTT
few,TRBJ2-4,.,TRBV5-1,CASSWIGRDIQYF,TGCGCCAGCAGCTGGATCGGACGAGACATTCAGTACTTC
many,TRBJ2-3,.,TRBV7-2,CASSFQSPRGTDTQYF,TGTGCCAGCAGCTTTCAATCGCCCAGGGGAACAGATACGCAGTATTTT
few,TRBJ2-1,.,TRBV7-8,CASSLRRVLPLILNEQFF,TGTGCCAGCAGCTTAAGGCGGGTACTCCCTCTCATTTTAAATGAGCAGTTCTTC
many,TRBJ2-7,.,TRBV10-2,CASMGLTASSYEQYF,TGCGCCAGCATGGGCCTAACTGCTAGCTCCTACGAGCAGTACTTC
.,TRBJ1-3,.,TRBV9,CASSDNTDSGNTIYF,TGTGCCAGCAGCGATAACACGGACTCTGGAAACACCATATATTTT
.,TRBJ1-1,.,TRBV6-1,CASSIQDKNTEAFF,TGTGCCAGCAGTATACAGGATAAGAACACTGAAGCTTTCTTT
few,TRBJ2-5,.,TRBV27,CASSDNVQETQYF,TGTGCCAGCAGTGACAACGTCCAGGAGACCCAGTACTTC
.,TRBJ1-2,TRBD1,TRBV9,CASSTRQGYGYTF,TGTGCCAGCAGCACCAGACAGGGCTATGGCTACACCTTC
many,TRBJ1-2,TRBD1,TRBV7-9,CASSYMDRGQGYTF,TGTGCCAGCAGCTACATGGACAGGGGGCAAGGCTACACCTTC
many,TRBJ2-5,TRBD1,TRBV7-8,CASSSRDRGETQYF,TGTGCCAGCAGCTCCCGGGACAGGGGAGAGACCCAGTACTTC
.,TRBJ2-3,.,TRBV7-9,CASSSERDTQYF,TGTGCCAGCAGTTCCGAAAGGGATACGCAGTATTTT
few,TRBJ1-1,.,TRBV27,CASIPSGTRGTEAFF,TGTGCCAGCATCCCATCCGGGACTAGGGGGACTGAAGCTTTCTTT
many,TRBJ2-3,.,TRBV7-2,CASSLYRDTDTQYF,TGTGCCAGCAGCTTATATCGAGACACAGATACGCAGTATTTT
many,TRBJ2-3,TRBD2,TRBV7-2,CASSLGGLALTDTQYF,TGTGCCAGCAGCTTAGGGGGACTAGCACTCACAGATACGCAGTATTTT
once,TRBJ2-1,TRBD2,TRBV28,CASSPRLAGTNEQFF,TGTGCCAGCAGTCCCAGACTAGCGGGAACGAATGAGCAGTTCTTC
many,TRBJ2-1,.,TRBV6-1,CASTLEVGNEQFF,TGTGCCAGCACCCTTGAAGTGGGCAATGAGCAGTTCTTC
few,TRBJ2-3,.,TRBV27,CASSLLFSLTDTQYF,TGTGCCAGCAGTTTATTATTTTCCCTCACAGATACGCAGTATTTT
many,TRBJ2-7,.,TRBV28,CASTDQRDEQYF,TGTGCCAGCACCGATCAGCGGGACGAGCAGTACTTC
many,TRBJ1-6,.,TRBV2,CASSIRIPLHF,TGTGCCAGCAGTATCAGGATACCCCTCCACTTT
few,TRBJ2-7,.,TRBV19,CASSPGYRYEQYF,TGTGCCAGTAGCCCGGGGTACAGGTACGAGCAGTACTTC
many,TRBJ1-4,.,TRBV19,CASSRAGDLRRTNEKLFF,TGTGCCAGTAGTCGGGCAGGGGACTTACGCCGGACTAATGAAAAACTGTTTTTT
many,TRBJ2-3,.,TRBV20-1,CSARDSGFPADTQYF,TGCAGTGCTAGAGATTCGGGTTTCCCGGCAGATACGCAGTATTTT
many,TRBJ1-5,.,TRBV28,CASSFYQPQHF,TGTGCCAGCAGTTTTTATCAGCCCCAGCATTTT
few,TRBJ1-1,TRBD1,TRBV2,CASFRTGVEWTEAFF,TGTGCCAGTTTCCGGACAGGGGTGGAATGGACTGAAGCTTTCTTT
.,TRBJ2-2,TRBD2,TRBV20-1,CSARGAAGKTGELFF,TGCAGTGCTAGAGGGGCAGCGGGAAAAACCGGGGAGCTGTTTTTT
few,TRBJ1-3,.,TRBV18,CASSPNEGVGNTIYF,TGTGCCAGCTCACCAAACGAAGGAGTTGGAAACACCATATATTTT
few,TRBJ1-2,.,TRBV6-1,CASSTGRGYTF,TGTGCCAGCAGTACAGGTCGCGGCTACACCTTC
.,TRBJ1-1,.,TRBV10-3,CAISPRTTGNTEAFF,TGTGCCATCAGTCCCCGGACGACGGGGAACACTGAAGCTTTCTTT
once,TRBJ1-5,.,TRBV24-1,CATHGGFGNQPQHF,TGTGCCACCCACGGGGGCTTTGGCAATCAGCCCCAGCATTTT
.,TRBJ2-7,TRBD2,TRBV29-1,CSVVTGLASEQYF,TGCAGCGTTGTAACGGGACTAGCAAGCGAGCAGTACTTC
many,TRBJ1-4,TRBD1,TRBV3-1,CASSYPGQGIEKLFF,TGTGCCAGCAGCTACCCGGGACAGGGGATCGAAAAACTGTTTTTT
many,TRBJ2-2,.,TRBV2,CASRANDLNTGELFF,TGTGCCAGCAGGGCGAACGACTTAAACACCGGGGAGCTGTTTTTT
few,TRBJ1-1,.,TRBV19,CASSIHNAEAFF,TGTGCCAGTAGTATACATAACGCTGAAGCTTTCTTT
.,TRBJ1-4,.,TRBV2,CASKSHPGEEGFF,TGTGCCAGCAAGAGTCACCCCGGAGAAGAGGGGTTTTTT
many,TRBJ2-3,.,TRBV2,CASSEVGLVSKDTQYF,TGTGCCAGCAGTGAGGTTGGGCTAGTAAGTAAAGATACGCAGTATTTT
.,TRBJ2-7,.,TRBV27,CASSLKGGAQYF,TGTGCCAGCAGTTTAAAAGGCGGGGCGCAGTACTTC
.,TRBJ1-2,.,TRBV12-3/TRBV12-4,CASSLVSRVQYGYTF,TGTGCCAGCAGTTTAGTTAGTAGGGTTCAGTATGGCTACACCTTC
.,TRBJ1-2,.,TRBV4-1,CASSQDVANYGYTF,TGCGCCAGCAGCCAAGATGTAGCTAACTATGGCTACACCTTC
many,TRBJ2-1,.,TRBV11-2,CASSLVPGGGLHEQFF,TGTGCCAGCAGCTTAGTCCCCGGGGGAGGCCTACATGAGCAGTTCTTC
.,TRBJ2-3,.,TRBV12-3/TRBV12-4,CASTLGGSSTDTQYF,TGTGCCAGCACCTTGGGAGGTTCTAGCACAGATACGCAGTATTTT
many,TRBJ1-4,.,TRBV2,CASSDSVSDSHEKLFF,TGTGCCAGCAGTGACTCAGTATCGGACAGTCATGAAAAACTGTTTTTT
.,TRBJ1-1,.,TRBV4-1,CASSQVLRGGREAFF,TGCGCCAGCAGCCAAGTCCTTAGGGGGGGGCGCGAAGCTTTCTTT
many,TRBJ2-3,.,TRBV6-1,CASSYFRGRTDTQYF,TGTGCCAGCAGTTACTTCAGGGGTCGGACAGATACGCAGTATTTT
.,TRBJ2-1,.,TRBV19,CASSTQKVGNEQFF,TGTGCCAGTAGTACCCAGAAGGTGGGGAATGAGCAGTTCTTC